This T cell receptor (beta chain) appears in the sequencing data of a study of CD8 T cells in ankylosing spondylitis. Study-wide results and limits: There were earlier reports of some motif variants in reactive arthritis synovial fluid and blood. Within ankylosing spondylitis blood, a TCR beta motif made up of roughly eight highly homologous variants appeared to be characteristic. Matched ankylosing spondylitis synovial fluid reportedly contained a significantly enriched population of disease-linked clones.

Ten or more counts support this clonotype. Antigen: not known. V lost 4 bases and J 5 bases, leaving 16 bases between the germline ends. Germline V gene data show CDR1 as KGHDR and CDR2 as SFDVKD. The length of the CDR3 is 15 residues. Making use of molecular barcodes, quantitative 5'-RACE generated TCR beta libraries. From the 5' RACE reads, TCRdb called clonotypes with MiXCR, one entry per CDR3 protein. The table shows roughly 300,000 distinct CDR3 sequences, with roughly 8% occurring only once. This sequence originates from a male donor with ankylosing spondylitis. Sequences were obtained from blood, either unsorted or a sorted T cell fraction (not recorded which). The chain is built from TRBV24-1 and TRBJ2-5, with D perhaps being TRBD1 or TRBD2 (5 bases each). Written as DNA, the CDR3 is TGTGCCACCAGTGAGTCCGGGACGGTAAAGGAGACCCAGTACTTC. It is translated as CATSESGTVKETQYF.